The sequence of this T cell receptor (beta chain) was determined in a study of cytomegalovirus exposure and HLA in healthy donors. Study-level results: For cytomegalovirus status, the classifier reportedly gave diagnoses with high specificity and sensitivity.

Concerning this clone itself: Its specificity is unknown.

Losses at the gene ends were 4 bases for V and 6 bases for J; bases not matched to a gene: 11. Germline CDR1 and CDR2: MRHNA and SNTAGT. This CDR3 has 16 residues. PCR primers comprised 60 Vbeta and 13 Jbeta primers. This table comes from immunoSEQ multiplex PCR, and its TCRdb copy is limited to in-frame clones, with some not included. The sample yields over 150,000 clones, about 80% seen once. Sequences were obtained from PBMCs. V usage is TRBV6-4 and J usage is TRBJ2-3; TRBD2 agrees at 9 bases. This clonotype originated in a man aged 18 to 30 in good health and CMV-seronegative. CDR3 region: CASSAEPGLAFDTQYF. CDR3 DNA: TGTGCCAGCAGTGCCGAACCGGGACTAGCTTTTGATACGCAGTATTTT.